The 24 T cell receptor beta chains given below trace back to one sample, sequenced in a study of blood T cell repertoires in COVID-19. Profiled with immunoSEQ multiplex PCR; TCRdb holds only in-frame clones, not every one. The sample includes about 200,000 clones, around nine tenths of them seen just once. The sequenced sample was peripheral blood. These receptors originate from a man between 60 and 75 years old who had recovered from COVID-19.

This clone showed up just once. The chain links TRBV27 to TRBJ1-6; no firm D call. The V end was cut by 8 bases, the J end by 0 bases, with 17 bases between. Germline V lookup: CDR1 MNHEY, CDR2 SMNVEV (reference sequence). CDR3 length equals 17 residues. Here the CDR3 reads CASSVNPGSSYNSPLHF. The CDR3 DNA sequence: TGTGCCAGCTCTGTCAATCCTGGCAGCTCCTATAATTCACCCCTCCACTTT.

This chain connects TRBV30 to TRBJ1-5; 7 bases match TRBD1. J lost 6 bases, V lost 2 bases, and 7 bases had no gene match. Germline values: CDR1 GTSNPN, CDR2 SVGIG (reference sequence). The CDR3 runs to 14 residues. This chain's CDR3 is CAWSTDRLSQPQHF. The CDR3 DNA follows: TGTGCCTGGAGTACGGACAGGCTGAGTCAGCCCCAGCATTTT.

This chain uses TRBV7-7 with TRBJ2-3; D is perhaps TRBD2 (6 bases). The V and J ends lost 1 base and 4 bases respectively, with 15 bases between them. This CDR3 has 16 residues. CDR1 and CDR2 (germline): SSHAT, FNYEAQ (reference sequence). This chain's CDR3 is CASSLVEGWGSDTQYF. CDR3 sequence (DNA): TGTGCCAGCAGCTTAGTGGAGGGGTGGGGTTCAGATACGCAGTATTTT.

The rearrangement links TRBV12-3 or TRBV12-4 to TRBJ2-5, with D perhaps matching TRBD1 (5 bases). V was clipped by 6 bases and J by 7 bases, with 12 bases between them. This CDR3 has 12 residues. As DNA, the CDR3 is TGTGCCAGCAGCCTTGTCAGGGCGACCCAGTACTTC. Translating it yields CASSLVRATQYF.

The rearrangement links TRBV24-1 to TRBJ2-5, with TRBD1 matching over 8 bases. After removal of 4 bases from V and 5 bases from J, the junction contained 8 bases not matched to a gene. The CDR3 totals 15 residues. Germline values: CDR1 KGHDR, CDR2 SFDVKD. The DNA for the CDR3 is TGTGCCACCAGTGAGTTTCCAGGGGGCTGGGAGACCCAGTACTTC. The encoded protein is CATSEFPGGWETQYF.

This sequence joins TRBV18 and TRBJ2-4; D is ambiguous. Trimming stripped 0 bases from V and 0 bases from J, with 9 bases between. The CDR3 covers 16 residues. Germline CDR1 is KGHSH and CDR2 is LQKENI. DNA of the CDR3: TGTGCCAGCTCACCACCAGGAGCGTTAGCCAAAAACATTCAGTACTTC. This gives the protein CASSPPGALAKNIQYF. Drawing the rest from reference TRBV18 and TRBJ2-4, the complete variable domain is NAGVMQNPRHLVRRRGQEARLRCSPMKGHSHVYWYRQLPEEGLKFMVYLQKENIIDESGMPKERFSAEFPKEGPSILRIQQVVRGDSAAYFCASSPPGALAKNIQYFGAGTRLSVL.

The rearrangement uses TRBV10-3 and TRBJ1-2, with 9 bases aligning to TRBD1. Germline-derived CDR1 and CDR2 are ENHRY and SYGVKD. The CDR3 is 14 amino acids. Trimming cost V 6 bases and J 7 bases; bases outside gene matches: 9. This CDR3 is CAIRMGQGLSGYTF. The CDR3 coding sequence is TGTGCCATCAGGATGGGACAGGGTTTATCTGGCTACACCTTC.

This sequence joins TRBV4-1 and TRBJ2-5; TRBD1 agrees at 11 bases. The V gene end was trimmed by 4 bases and the J gene end by 4 bases; junction bases not matched to a gene: 5. The CDR3 sequence is 15 residues long. Germline V gives CDR1 MGHRA, CDR2 YSYEKL. The chain's CDR3 is CASSPWGQGGETQYF. The CDR3 DNA sequence: TGCGCCAGCAGCCCTTGGGGACAGGGGGGAGAGACCCAGTACTTC.

The rearrangement joins TRBV5-1 to TRBJ2-1; 9 nucleotides align to TRBD2. The CDR3 extends over 18 amino acids. Looked up from germline, CDR1 is SGHRS and CDR2 is YFSETQ. V shed 4 bases and J 2 bases; nucleotides not matched to a gene: 13. The CDR3 here is CASSPRASGISPYNEQFF. Written as DNA, the CDR3 is TGCGCCAGCAGCCCCCGGGCTAGCGGGATATCCCCCTACAATGAGCAGTTCTTC.

The CDR3 DNA is TGTGCCAGCAGCCAAGTTCCACCGGGTTTTTTCAGAGCTTTCTTT. It yields the protein CASSQVPPGFFRAFF. The gene calls are TRBV3-1 (or the pseudogene TRBV3-2) and TRBJ1-1; D uncertain. The CDR3 totals 15 residues. Germline V gene sequence: CDR1 LGHDT, CDR2 YNNKEL (reference sequence). Trimming removed 1 base from V and 10 bases from J, with 19 bases in between.

The CDR3: CASRETGGWGGYTF. The CDR3, as DNA: TGTGCCAGTAGGGAGACAGGCGGCTGGGGAGGCTACACCTTC. The rearrangement uses TRBV19 and TRBJ1-2; weak D call: TRBD1 (6 bases). The CDR3 extends over 14 amino acids. Between the trimmed V and J ends, which lost 6 bases and 8 bases, there was a span of 19 bases. Germline CDR1 is LNHDA and CDR2 is SQIVND (reference sequence).

The rearrangement joins TRBV6-5 to TRBJ1-3; D gene ambiguous. Trimming took off 7 bases at V and 4 bases at J, with 8 bases between the two ends. The V gene's germline CDR1 is MNHEY and CDR2 SVGAGI. The length of the CDR3 is 12 residues. CDR3 nucleotide sequence: TGTGCCAGCAAATCACAGGGAAACACCATATATTTT. Translation: CASKSQGNTIYF.

The V and J genes are TRBV9 and TRBJ2-1, with D maybe TRBD2 (6 bases). Germline CDR1 and CDR2: SGDLS and YYNGEE. V was pared by 0 bases and J by 4 bases, with 11 bases between. The CDR3 consists of 15 residues. DNA of the CDR3: TGTGCCAGCAGCGTAGCAGTGGGGGGATACAATGAGCAGTTCTTC. Protein sequence: CASSVAVGGYNEQFF.

The chain carries TRBV6-1 and TRBJ1-3; 12 positions match TRBD1. This CDR3 is built from 17 residues. Germline V gene sequence: CDR1 MNHNS, CDR2 SASEGT. After removal of 0 bases from V and 3 bases from J, the junction contained 3 bases not matched to a gene. CDR3 sequence (DNA): TGTGCCAGCAGTGAAGCGGGGACAGGGGGCCTTGGAAACACCATATATTTT. Translated, it gives CASSEAGTGGLGNTIYF.

This sequence joins TRBV7-3 and TRBJ1-5; D unclear. Trimming removed 2 bases from V and 9 bases from J, with 11 bases in between. The CDR3 consists of 13 residues. Germline CDR1 SGHTA, CDR2 FQGTGA. The CDR3 sequence: CASSLDPAGPQHF. The DNA for the CDR3 is TGTGCCAGCAGCTTAGATCCGGCAGGGCCCCAGCATTTT.

V usage is TRBV5-1 and J usage is TRBJ2-3; D may be TRBD2 (6 bases). The germline CDR1 and CDR2 sequences are SGHRS and YFSETQ. Trimming removed 4 bases from V and 3 bases from J, with 15 bases in between. This CDR3 is built from 15 residues. CDR3 in amino acids: CASSLEGGKTDTQYF. DNA for the CDR3: TGCGCCAGCAGCCTGGAGGGCGGGAAGACAGATACGCAGTATTTT.

This chain uses TRBV5-4 with TRBJ2-7, with 13 bases that match TRBD2. Per the germline V gene, CDR1 is SGHNT and CDR2 is YYREEE (reference sequence). V lost 5 bases, J lost 1 base, and 12 bases stayed unmatched. The CDR3 is made up of 18 amino acids. CDR3 nucleotides: TGTGCCAGCAGTCGGGAGGGGACTAGCGGGACACTTTCCTACGAGCAGTACTTC. This gives the protein CASSREGTSGTLSYEQYF. The variable domain in full, with the rest retrieved from reference TRBV5-4 and TRBJ2-7, is ETGVTQSPTHLIKTRGQQVTLRCSSQSGHNTVSWYQQALGQGPQFIFQYYREEENGRGNFPPRFSGLQFPNYSSELNVNALELDDSALYLCASSREGTSGTLSYEQYFGPGTRLTVT.

This sequence joins TRBV5-5 and TRBJ1-2; D possibly corresponds to TRBD1 (5 bases). Trimming took off 6 bases at V and 4 bases at J, with 16 bases between the two ends. This CDR3 is 14 amino acids long. From germline, CDR1 is SGHKS and CDR2 YYEKEE (reference sequence). DNA for the CDR3: TGTGCCAGCACCCCGGGGGGAAGAGGCTATGGCTACACCTTC. It translates to CASTPGGRGYGYTF.

This clone has only a few counts. The chain carries TRBV10-3 and TRBJ1-2; 8 bases agree with TRBD1. The CDR3 extends over 16 amino acids. Trimming at V came to 6 bases and at J to 0 bases, leaving 9 bases not matched to a gene. Germline assignment: CDR1 ENHRY and CDR2 SYGVKD. CDR3: CAIRFTGTGANYGYTF. CDR3 sequence (DNA): TGTGCCATCAGATTTACCGGGACAGGAGCTAACTATGGCTACACCTTC.

The V call is TRBV7-9, the J call TRBJ1-4; a possible D gene is TRBD1 (6 bases). Deletions cut 5 bases from V and 2 bases from J, with 15 bases between. Germline lookup yields CDR1 SEHNR and CDR2 FQNEAQ (reference sequence). The length of the CDR3 is 16 residues. CDR3 in amino acids: CASSDRGGGTNEKLFF. The DNA for the CDR3 is TGTGCCAGCAGCGACCGGGGGGGCGGCACTAATGAAAAACTGTTTTTT.

V gene TRBV19 combines with J gene TRBJ2-2, with D possibly matching TRBD2 (7 bases). The V end was cut by 4 bases, the J end by 0 bases, with 12 bases between. Looked up from germline, CDR1 is LNHDA and CDR2 is SQIVND (reference sequence). CDR3 length: 16 residues. The CDR3 DNA sequence: TGTGCCAGTAGTAAAGGAGGGGGGGCGAACACCGGGGAGCTGTTTTTT. Its translation: CASSKGGGANTGELFF.

The chain carries TRBV6-5 and TRBJ1-6; 7 bases map to TRBD1. Per the germline V gene, CDR1 is MNHEY and CDR2 is SVGAGI. V lost 0 bases and J lost 9; bases outside the gene matches: 5. There are 15 residues in the CDR3. The CDR3 DNA follows: TGTGCCAGCAGTTACTCGACAGGGCTCGGTTCACCCCTCCACTTT. Translating it yields CASSYSTGLGSPLHF.

The chain recombines TRBV19 with TRBJ1-2; 8 bases map to TRBD1. Per germline, CDR1 LNHDA and CDR2 SQIVND (reference sequence). The J segment lost 1 base and the V segment lost 5 bases, leaving 9 bases of the junction unmatched. The CDR3 is made up of 16 amino acids. The CDR3 sequence: CASSVPGQAINYGYTF. In DNA form, the CDR3 reads TGTGCCAGTAGTGTACCGGGACAGGCAATTAACTATGGCTACACCTTC.

V usage is TRBV4-3 and J usage is TRBJ1-2; D call uncertain. V was pared by 4 bases and J by 2 bases, with 11 bases between. The germline V gene encodes CDR1 LGHNA and CDR2 YSLEER. This CDR3 has 14 residues. This chain's CDR3 is CASSRRTGNYGYTF. CDR3 sequence (DNA): TGCGCCAGCAGCCGACGCACGGGAAACTATGGCTACACCTTC.